This T cell receptor (delta chain) was profiled in a study of gamma-delta T cells after stem cell transplantation. Germline V gene data show CDR1 as GEAIGNYY and CDR2 as EKD. CDR3 size: 20 residues. About this clone: At one boundary the junction diverges from the germline segment, which might be a read error.

TCRdb re-identified clones in the RT-PCR reads via CATT. The sample shows about 11,000 delta-chain clones, approximately 40% of them seen only once. The clonotype originates from a human donor. It is not recorded whose cells these are; they may come from a transplant donor. This chain joins TRDV2 and TRDJ3; 7 nucleotides match TRDD3. The sample comprised gamma-delta T cells. This CDR3 reads CACDAISGGRSSWDTRKMFF. The CDR3 coding sequence is TGTGCCTGTGACGCCATTAGTGGGGGACGGAGCTCCTGGGACACCCGAAAGATGTTTTTC.